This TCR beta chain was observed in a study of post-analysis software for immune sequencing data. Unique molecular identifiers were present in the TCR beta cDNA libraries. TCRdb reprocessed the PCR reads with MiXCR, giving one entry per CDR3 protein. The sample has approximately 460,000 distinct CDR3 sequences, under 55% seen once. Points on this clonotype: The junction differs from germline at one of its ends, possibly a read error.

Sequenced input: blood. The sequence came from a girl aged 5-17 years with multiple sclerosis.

The CDR3 DNA reads TGTGCCAGCACTTACGGGGGACAGGGAGACTATGACTACACCTTC. Encoded protein: CASTYGGQGDYDYTF. The chain employs TRBV12-3 or TRBV12-4 and TRBJ1-2, with 9 nucleotides matching TRBD1. The CDR3 spans 15 residues.